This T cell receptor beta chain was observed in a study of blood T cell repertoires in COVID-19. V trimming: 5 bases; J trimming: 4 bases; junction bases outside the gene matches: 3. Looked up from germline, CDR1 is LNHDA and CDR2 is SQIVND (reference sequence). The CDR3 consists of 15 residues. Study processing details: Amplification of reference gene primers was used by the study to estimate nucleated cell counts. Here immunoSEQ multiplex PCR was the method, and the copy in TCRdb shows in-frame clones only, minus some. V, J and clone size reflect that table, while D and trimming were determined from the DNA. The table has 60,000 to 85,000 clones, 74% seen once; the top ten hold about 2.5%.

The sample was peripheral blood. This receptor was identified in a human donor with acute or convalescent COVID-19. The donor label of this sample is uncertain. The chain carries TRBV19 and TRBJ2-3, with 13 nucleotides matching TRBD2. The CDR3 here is CASSPGTSGADTQYF. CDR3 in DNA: TGTGCCAGTAGTCCGGGGACTAGCGGGGCAGATACGCAGTATTTT. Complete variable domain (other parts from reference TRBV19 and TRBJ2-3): DGGITQSPKYLFRKEGQNVTLSCEQNLNHDAMYWYRQDPGQGLRLIYYSQIVNDFQKGDIAEGYSVSREKKESFPLTVTSAQKNPTAFYLCASSPGTSGADTQYFGPGTRLTVL.